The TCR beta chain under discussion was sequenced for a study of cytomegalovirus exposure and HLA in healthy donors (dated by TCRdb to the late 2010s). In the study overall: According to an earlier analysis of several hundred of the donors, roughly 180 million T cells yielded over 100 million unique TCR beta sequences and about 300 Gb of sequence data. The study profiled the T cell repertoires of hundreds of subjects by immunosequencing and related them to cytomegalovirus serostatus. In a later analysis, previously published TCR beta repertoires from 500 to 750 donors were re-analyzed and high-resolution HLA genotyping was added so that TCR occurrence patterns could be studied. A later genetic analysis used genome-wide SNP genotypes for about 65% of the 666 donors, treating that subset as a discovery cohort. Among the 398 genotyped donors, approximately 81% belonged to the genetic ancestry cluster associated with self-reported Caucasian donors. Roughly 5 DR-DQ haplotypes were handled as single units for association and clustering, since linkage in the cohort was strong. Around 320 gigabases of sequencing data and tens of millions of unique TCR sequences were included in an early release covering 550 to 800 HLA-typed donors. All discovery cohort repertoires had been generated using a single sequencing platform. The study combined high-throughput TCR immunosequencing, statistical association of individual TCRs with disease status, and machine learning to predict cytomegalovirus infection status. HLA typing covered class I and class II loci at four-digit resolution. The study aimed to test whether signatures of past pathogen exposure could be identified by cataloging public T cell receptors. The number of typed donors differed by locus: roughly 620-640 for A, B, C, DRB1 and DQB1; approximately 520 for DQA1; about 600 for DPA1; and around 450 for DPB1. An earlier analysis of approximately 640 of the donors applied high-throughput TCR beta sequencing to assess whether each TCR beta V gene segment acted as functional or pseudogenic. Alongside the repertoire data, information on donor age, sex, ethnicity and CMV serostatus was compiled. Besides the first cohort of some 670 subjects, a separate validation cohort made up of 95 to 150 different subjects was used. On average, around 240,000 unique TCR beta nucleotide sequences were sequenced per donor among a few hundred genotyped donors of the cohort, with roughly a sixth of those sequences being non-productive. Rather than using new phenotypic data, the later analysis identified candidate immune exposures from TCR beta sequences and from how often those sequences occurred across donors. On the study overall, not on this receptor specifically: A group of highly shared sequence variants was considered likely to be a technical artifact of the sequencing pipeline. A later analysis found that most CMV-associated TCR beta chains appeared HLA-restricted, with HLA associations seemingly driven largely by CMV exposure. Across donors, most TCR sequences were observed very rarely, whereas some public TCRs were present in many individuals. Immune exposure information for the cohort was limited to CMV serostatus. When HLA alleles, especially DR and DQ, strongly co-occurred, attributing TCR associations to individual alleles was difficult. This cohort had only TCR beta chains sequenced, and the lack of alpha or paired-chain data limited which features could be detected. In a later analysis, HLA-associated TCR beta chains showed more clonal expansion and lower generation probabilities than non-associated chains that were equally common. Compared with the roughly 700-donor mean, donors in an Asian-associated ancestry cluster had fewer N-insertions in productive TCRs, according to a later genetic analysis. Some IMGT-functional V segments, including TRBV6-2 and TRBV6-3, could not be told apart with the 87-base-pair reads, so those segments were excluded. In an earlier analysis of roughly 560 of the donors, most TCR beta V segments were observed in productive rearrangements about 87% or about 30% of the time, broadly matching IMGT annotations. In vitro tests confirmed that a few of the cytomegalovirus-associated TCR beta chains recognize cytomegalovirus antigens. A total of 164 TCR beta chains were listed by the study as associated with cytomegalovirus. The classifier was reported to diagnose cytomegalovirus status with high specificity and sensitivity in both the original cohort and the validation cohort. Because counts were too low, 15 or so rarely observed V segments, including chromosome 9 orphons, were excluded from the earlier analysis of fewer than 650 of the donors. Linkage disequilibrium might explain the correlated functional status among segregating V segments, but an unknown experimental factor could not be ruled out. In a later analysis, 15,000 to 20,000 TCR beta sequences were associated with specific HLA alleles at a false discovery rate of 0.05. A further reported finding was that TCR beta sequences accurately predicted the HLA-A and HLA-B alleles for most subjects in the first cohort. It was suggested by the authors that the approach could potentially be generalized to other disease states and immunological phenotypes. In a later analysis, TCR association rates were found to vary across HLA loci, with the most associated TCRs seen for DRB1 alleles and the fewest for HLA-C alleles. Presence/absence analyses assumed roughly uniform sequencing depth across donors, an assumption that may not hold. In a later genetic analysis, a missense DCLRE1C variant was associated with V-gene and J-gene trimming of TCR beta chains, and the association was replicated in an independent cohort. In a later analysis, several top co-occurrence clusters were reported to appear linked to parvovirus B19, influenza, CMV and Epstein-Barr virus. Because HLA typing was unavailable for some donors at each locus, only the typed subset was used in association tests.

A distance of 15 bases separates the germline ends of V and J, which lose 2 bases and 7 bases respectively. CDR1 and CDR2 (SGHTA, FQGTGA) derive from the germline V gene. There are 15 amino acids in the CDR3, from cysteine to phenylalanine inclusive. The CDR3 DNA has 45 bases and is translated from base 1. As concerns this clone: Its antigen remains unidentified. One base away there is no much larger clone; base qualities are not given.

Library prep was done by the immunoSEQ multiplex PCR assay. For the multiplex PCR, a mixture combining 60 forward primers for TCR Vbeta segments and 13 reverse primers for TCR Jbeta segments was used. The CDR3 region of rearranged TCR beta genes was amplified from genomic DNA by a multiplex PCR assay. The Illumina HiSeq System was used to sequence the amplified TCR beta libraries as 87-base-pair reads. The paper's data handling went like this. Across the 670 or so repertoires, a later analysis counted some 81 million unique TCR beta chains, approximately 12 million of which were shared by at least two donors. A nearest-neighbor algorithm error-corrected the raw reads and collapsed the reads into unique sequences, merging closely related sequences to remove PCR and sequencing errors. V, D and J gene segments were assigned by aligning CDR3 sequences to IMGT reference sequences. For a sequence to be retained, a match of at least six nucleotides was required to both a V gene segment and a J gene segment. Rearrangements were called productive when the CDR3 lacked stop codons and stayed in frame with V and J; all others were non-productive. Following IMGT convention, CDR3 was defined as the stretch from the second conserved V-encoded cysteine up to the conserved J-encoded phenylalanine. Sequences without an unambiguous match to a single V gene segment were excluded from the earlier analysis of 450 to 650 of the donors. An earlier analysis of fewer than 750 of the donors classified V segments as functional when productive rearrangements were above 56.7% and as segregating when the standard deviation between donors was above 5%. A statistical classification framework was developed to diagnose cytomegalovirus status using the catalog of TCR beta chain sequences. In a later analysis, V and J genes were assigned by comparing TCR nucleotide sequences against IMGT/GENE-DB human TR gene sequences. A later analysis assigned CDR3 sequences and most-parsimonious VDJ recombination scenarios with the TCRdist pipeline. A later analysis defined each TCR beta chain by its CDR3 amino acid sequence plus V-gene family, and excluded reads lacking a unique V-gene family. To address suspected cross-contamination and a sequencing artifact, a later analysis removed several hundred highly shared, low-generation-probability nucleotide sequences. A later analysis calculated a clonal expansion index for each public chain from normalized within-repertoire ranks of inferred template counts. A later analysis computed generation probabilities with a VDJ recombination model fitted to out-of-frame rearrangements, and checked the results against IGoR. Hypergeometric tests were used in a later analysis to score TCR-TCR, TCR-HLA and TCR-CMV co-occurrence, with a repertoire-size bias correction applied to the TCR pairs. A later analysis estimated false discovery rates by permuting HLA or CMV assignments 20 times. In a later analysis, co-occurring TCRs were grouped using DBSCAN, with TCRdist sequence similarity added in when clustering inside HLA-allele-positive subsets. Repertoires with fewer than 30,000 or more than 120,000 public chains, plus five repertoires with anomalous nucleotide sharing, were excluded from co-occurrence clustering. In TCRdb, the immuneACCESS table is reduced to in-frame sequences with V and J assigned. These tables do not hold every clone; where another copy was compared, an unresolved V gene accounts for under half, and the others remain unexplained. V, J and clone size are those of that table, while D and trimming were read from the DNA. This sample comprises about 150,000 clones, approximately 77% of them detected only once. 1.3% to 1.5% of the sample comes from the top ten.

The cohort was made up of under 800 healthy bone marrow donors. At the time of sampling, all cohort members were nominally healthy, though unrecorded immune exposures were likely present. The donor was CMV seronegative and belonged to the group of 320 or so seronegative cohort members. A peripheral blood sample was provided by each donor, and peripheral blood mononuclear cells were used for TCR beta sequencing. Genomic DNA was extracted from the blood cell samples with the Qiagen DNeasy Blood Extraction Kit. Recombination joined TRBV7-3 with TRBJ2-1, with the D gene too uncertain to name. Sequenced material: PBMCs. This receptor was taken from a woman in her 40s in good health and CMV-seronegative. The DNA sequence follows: TGTGCCAGCAGCTTAGGGCGCGCAGGTGGGAATGAGCAGTTCTTC. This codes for CASSLGRAGGNEQFF.